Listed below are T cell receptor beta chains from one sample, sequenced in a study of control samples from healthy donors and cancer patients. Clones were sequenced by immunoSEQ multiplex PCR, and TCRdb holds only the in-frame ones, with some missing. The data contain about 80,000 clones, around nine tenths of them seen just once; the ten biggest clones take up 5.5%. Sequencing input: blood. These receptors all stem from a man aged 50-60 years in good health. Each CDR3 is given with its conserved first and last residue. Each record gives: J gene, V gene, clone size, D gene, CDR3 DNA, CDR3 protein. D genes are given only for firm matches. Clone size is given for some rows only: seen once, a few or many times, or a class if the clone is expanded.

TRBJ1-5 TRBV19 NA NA TGTGCCAGTAGCCTACTGGCAGGGGAGAATCAGCCCCAGCATTTT CASSLLAGENQPQHF
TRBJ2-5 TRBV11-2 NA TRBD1 TGTGCCAGCAGCGCACTACAGGGGGAAGAGACCCAGTACTTC CASSALQGEETQYF
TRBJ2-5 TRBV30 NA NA TGTGCCTGGAGTGAAAAGGGATGGGGAGAGACCCAGTACTTC CAWSEKGWGETQYF
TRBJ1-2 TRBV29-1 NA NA TGCAGCGTTGTATTCTCGGGAGGCCTCTATGGCTACACCTTC CSVVFSGGLYGYTF
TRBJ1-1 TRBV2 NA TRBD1 TGTGCCAGCAGTGGGGACAGGGGATTAACTGAAGCTTTCTTT CASSGDRGLTEAFF
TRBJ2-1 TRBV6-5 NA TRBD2 TGTGCCAGCAGTTCCCTTACGGGACTAGGGGACAATGAGCAGTTCTTC CASSSLTGLGDNEQFF
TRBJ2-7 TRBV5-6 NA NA TGTGCCAGCAGCTTGGGGTTTAGCGGCTACGAGCAGTACTTC CASSLGFSGYEQYF
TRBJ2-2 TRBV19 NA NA TGTGCCAGTAGTATACAGGGGGGGCCTACCGGGGAGCTGTTTTTT CASSIQGGPTGELFF
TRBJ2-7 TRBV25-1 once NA TGTGCCAGCGGCTACTACGAGCAGTACTTC CASGYYEQYF
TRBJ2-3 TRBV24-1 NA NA TGTGCCACCAGTGGCCTACAAGGAGATACGCAGTATTTT CATSGLQGDTQYF
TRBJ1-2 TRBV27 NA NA TGTGCCAGCAGTTTGGGCAGGGGCATCTATGGCTACACCTTC CASSLGRGIYGYTF
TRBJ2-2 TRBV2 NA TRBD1 TGTGCCAGCTTAGGGGGCGATGGCGGGGAGCTGTTTTTT CASLGGDGGELFF
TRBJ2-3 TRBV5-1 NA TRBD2 TGCGCCAGCAGCTTGGAACTAGCGGGGGGGAAAGGTACGCAGTATTTT CASSLELAGGKGTQYF
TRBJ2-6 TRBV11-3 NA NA TGTGCCAGCAGCCCTGCAGGCTCTGGGGCCAACGTCCTGACTTTC CASSPAGSGANVLTF
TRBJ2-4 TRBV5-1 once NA TGCGCCAGCAGCTTGGTAGGGGGGAGGGACATTCAGTACTTC CASSLVGGRDIQYF
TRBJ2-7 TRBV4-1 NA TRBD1 TGCGCCAGCAGCCAAGCCCGATTAGACAGGGTGATCTACGAGCAGTACTTC CASSQARLDRVIYEQYF
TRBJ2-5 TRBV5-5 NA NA TGTGCCAGCAGCTTGGTTAGACGTCTGCAAGAGACCCAGTACTTC CASSLVRRLQETQYF
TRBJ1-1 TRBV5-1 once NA TGCGCCAGCAGCCCGGGAGATCAGGCTGAAGCTTTCTTT CASSPGDQAEAFF
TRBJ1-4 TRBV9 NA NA TGTGCCAGCAGCCCCGGACAGTCTAATGAAAAACTGTTTTTT CASSPGQSNEKLFF
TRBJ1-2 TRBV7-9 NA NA TGTGCCAGCAGCTTAGAAACAGCGCATGGCTACACCTTC CASSLETAHGYTF
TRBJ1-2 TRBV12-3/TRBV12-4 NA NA TGTGCCAGCAGCCTGGGACGGGACTATGGCTACACCTTC CASSLGRDYGYTF
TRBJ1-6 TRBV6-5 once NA TGTGCCAGCACCCGACAGTGGGATTCACCCCTCCACTTT CASTRQWDSPLHF
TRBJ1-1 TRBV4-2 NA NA TGTGCCAGCAGCCAAGTCGAACACACTGGGAATGAAGCTTTCTTT CASSQVEHTGNEAFF
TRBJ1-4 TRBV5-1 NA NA TGCGCCAGCAGCAAGGGACGGGCAACTAATGAAAAACTGTTTTTT CASSKGRATNEKLFF
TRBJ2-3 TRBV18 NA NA TGTGCCAGCTCACCACCGGTGGCGGGGAATACGCAGTATTTT CASSPPVAGNTQYF
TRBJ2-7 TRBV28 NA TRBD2 TGTGCCAGCAGCCTTCCCAGCCAGACTAGCGGGGGAGGTTACGAGCAGTACTTC CASSLPSQTSGGGYEQYF
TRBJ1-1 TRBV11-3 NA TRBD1 TGTGCCAGCAGCTTAGGTCCAATTTCAGGGGGTAGAGCTGAAGCTTTCTTT CASSLGPISGGRAEAFF
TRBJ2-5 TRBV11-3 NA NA TGTGCCAGCAGCTTAGGCAGGGGAGGCGAGACCCAGTACTTC CASSLGRGGETQYF
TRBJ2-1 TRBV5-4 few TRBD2 TGTGCCAGCAGCGGGAGCGGGGGGAGCTCCTACAATGAGCAGTTCTTC CASSGSGGSSYNEQFF
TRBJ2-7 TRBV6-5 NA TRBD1 TGTGCCAGCAGTTACTCGGGGACAGTCAACGAGCAGTACTTC CASSYSGTVNEQYF
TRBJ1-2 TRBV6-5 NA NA TGTGCCAGCAGTCACCGGGACACCATCTATGGCTACACCTTC CASSHRDTIYGYTF
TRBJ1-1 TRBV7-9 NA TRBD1 TGTGCCAGCAGCTTGTTAGGGGACCCAGGGGGTTTGAACACTGAAGCTTTCTTT CASSLLGDPGGLNTEAFF
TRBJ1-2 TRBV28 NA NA TGTGCCAGCAACTCAGGACTGGGTAGGGGCTACACCTTC CASNSGLGRGYTF
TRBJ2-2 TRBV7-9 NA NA TGTGCCAGCCCCACCTTAAAGACCGGGACCGCGAACACCGGGGAGCTGTTTTTT CASPTLKTGTANTGELFF
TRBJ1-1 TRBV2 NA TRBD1 TGTGCCAGCAGTGACACAGGGGGCCCCGGGAACACTGAAGCTTTCTTT CASSDTGGPGNTEAFF
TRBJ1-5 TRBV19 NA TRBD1 TGTGCCAGTAGCGACAGGGGCATAGGGCAGCCCCAGCATTTT CASSDRGIGQPQHF
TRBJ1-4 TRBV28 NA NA TGTGCCAGCATCGCAGGGGCAGCAACTAATGAAAAACTGTTTTTT CASIAGAATNEKLFF
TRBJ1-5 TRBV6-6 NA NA TGTGCCAGCAGGTCCGACAGGTCGGGGACCGATCAGCCCCAGCATTTT CASRSDRSGTDQPQHF
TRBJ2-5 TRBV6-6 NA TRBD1 TGTGCCAGCAGACAGGGGAAAGAGACCCAGTACTTC CASRQGKETQYF
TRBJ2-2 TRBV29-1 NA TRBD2 TGCAGCGTTCGGACTAGCGGGGGGGTCGGGGAGCTGTTTTTT CSVRTSGGVGELFF
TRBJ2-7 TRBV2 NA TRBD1 TGTGCCAGCAGAGGGGCCGGGACAGGGACCTACGAGCAGTACTTC CASRGAGTGTYEQYF
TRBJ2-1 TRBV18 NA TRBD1 TGTGCCAGCTCACCCCTTAGGGGACAGGGGTTCAATGAGCAGTTCTTC CASSPLRGQGFNEQFF
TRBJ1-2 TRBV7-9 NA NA TGTGCCAGCAGCTTAGGGACAGATAATGGCTACACCTTC CASSLGTDNGYTF
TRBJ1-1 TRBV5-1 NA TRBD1 TGCGCCAGCAGCTTGTCGACAGGGGGGAACACTGAAGCTTTCTTT CASSLSTGGNTEAFF
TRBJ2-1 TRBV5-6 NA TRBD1 TGTGCCAGCAGCCCCGGGACAGGGGGTTTGTACAATGAGCAGTTCTTC CASSPGTGGLYNEQFF
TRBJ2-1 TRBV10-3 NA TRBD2 TGTGCCATCAGTGGTGGTAGCGGGGCGGTGAATGAGCAGTTCTTC CAISGGSGAVNEQFF
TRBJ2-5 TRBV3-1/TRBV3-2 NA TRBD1 TGTGCCAGCAGCCTAAACAGGGGGGAGACCCAGTACTTC CASSLNRGETQYF
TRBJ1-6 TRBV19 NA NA TGTGCCAGTAGTTCCGACAGCTCCTATAATTCACCCCTCCACTTT CASSSDSSYNSPLHF
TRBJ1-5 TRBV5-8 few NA TGTGCCAGCAGAAGGTATAGCAATCAGCCCCAGCATTTT CASRRYSNQPQHF
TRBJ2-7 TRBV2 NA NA TGTGCCAGCAGTGAAGACAGTCAACCCTACGAGCAGTACTTC CASSEDSQPYEQYF
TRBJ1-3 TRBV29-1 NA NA TGCAGCGTTGCCGGCCTCTCTGGAAACACCATATATTTT CSVAGLSGNTIYF
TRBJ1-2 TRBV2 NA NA TGTGCCAGCAGCCTGACGAATGGCTACACCTTC CASSLTNGYTF
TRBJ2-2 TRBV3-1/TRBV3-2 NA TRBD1 TGTGCCAGCAGCCAAGATCAGGGGGCGAGGGGTCGGGAGCTGTTTTTT CASSQDQGARGRELFF
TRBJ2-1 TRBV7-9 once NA TGTGCCAGCATCCCAGGATGGGCAGGGGCGGACAATGAGCAGTTCTTC CASIPGWAGADNEQFF
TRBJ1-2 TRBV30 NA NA TGTGCCTGGAGGGCGGCCCTCTCTAACTATGGCTACACCTTC CAWRAALSNYGYTF